One sample yielded the 28 T cell receptor beta chains listed below, sequenced in a study of regulatory T cells in long-lasting Graves disease (dated by TCRdb to about 2021). The time point label on this specimen signifies: newly diagnosed GD, antithyroid drugs for less than 3 months. For both TCR sequencing and RNA sequencing, RNA was extracted from PBMCs in TRIzol. Library preparation used multiplex PCR. Data came from an Illumina HiSeq 4000. CDR3 regions were amplified by Arm-PCR with iRepertoire HTBI primers to construct TCR beta libraries. TCRdb passed the public sequencing reads through fastp at Q25 and MiXCR, retaining productive beta sequences. One record per CDR3 amino acid sequence lists the most common genes and DNA. Recorded for this sample are about 430,000 distinct CDR3 sequences; 15% of them occurred a single time. Jointly, the top ten make up roughly 8% of the sample. A further study also used this sample, focusing on T cells in Graves' hyperthyroidism and ophthalmopathy.

The sequencing here drew on peripheral blood mononuclear cells (PBMCs), taken at new diagnosis, from a patient treated with antithyroid drugs. The receptors come from a woman in her forties with Graves disease. Donor details come from another sample of the same person, matched by shared clones.

V is TRBV28 and J is TRBJ1-5; perhaps TRBD1 as D (5 bases). V dropped 5 bases and J dropped 2 bases, with 16 bases sitting between them. Germline CDR1 MDHEN, CDR2 SYDVKM. This CDR3 spans 16 amino acids. CDR3 nucleotide sequence: TGTGCCAGCAGTCGACCTGGGGCAATGGGCAATCAGCCCCAGCATTTT. Translating it yields CASSRPGAMGNQPQHF.

The sample holds many counts of this clonotype. The genes are TRBV5-6 and TRBJ2-1, with unresolved D. CDR3 length equals 13 residues. V was shortened by 2 bases and J by 6 bases, with 9 bases between the two germline ends. CDR1 SGHDT and CDR2 YYEEEE come from the germline V gene. Here the CDR3 reads CASSLGPTNEQFF. CDR3 bases: TGTGCCAGCAGCTTAGGACCAACCAATGAGCAGTTCTTC.

This rearrangement joins TRBV4-1 to TRBJ2-3, with TRBD2 as a possible D gene (6 bases). Germline-derived CDR1 and CDR2 are MGHRA and YSYEKL. CDR3 length: 15 residues. V was pared by 4 bases and J by 0 bases, with 11 bases between. This chain's CDR3 is CASSPLATSTDTQYF. CDR3 nucleotides: TGCGCCAGCAGCCCACTAGCCACGAGCACAGATACGCAGTATTTT.

In this sample, this clonotype turned up a few times. The CDR3 loop is CASARELAGNTGELFF. The CDR3 DNA reads TGTGCCAGCGCTCGGGAACTAGCGGGGAACACCGGGGAGCTGTTTTTT. The V gene is TRBV6-1, the J gene TRBJ2-2; 9 bases line up with TRBD2. After removal of 8 bases from V and 1 base from J, the junction contained 8 bases not matched to a gene. The CDR3 covers 16 residues. In germline, CDR1 is MNHNS, CDR2 SASEGT.

Ten or more counts support this clonotype. The rearrangement joins TRBV11-3 to TRBJ2-1; D is unresolved. The germline V gene has CDR1 SGHNT and CDR2 YENEEA. CDR3 size: 12 residues. The V gene lost 5 bases and the J gene lost 5 bases, with 7 bases spanning the gap. The CDR3 bases are TGTGCCAGCAGCCCGCTGAACAATGAGCAGTTCTTC. Translated, it gives CASSPLNNEQFF. Variable domain in full (rest from reference TRBV11-3 and TRBJ2-1): EAGVVQSPRYKIIEKKQPVAFWCNPISGHNTLYWYLQNLGQGPELLIRYENEEAVDDSQLPKDRFSAERLKGVDSTLKIQPAELGDSAVYLCASSPLNNEQFFGPGTRLTVL.

At least ten counts were recorded for this clonotype. This chain links TRBV28 with TRBJ1-2, with TRBD1 as a possible D gene (6 bases). Germline V lookup: CDR1 MDHEN, CDR2 SYDVKM. The CDR3 sequence is 15 residues long. With 6 bases removed from V and 7 bases from J, the gap between germline ends came to 21 bases. In nucleotides, the CDR3 is TGTGCCAGCAGCGCTGGCTCCGGACAGTCGATTGGCTACACCTTC. Translated: CASSAGSGQSIGYTF.

The chain uses TRBV13 and TRBJ1-3; no clear D. Trimming removed 3 bases at V and 2 bases at J, with 11 bases between. This CDR3 contains 15 residues. The germline V gene encodes CDR1 PRHDT and CDR2 FYEKMQ (reference sequence). CDR3 loop: CASSLFWRAGNTIYF. The CDR3 nucleotides read TGTGCCAGCAGCTTGTTTTGGCGAGCTGGAAACACCATATATTTT.

This clonotype was counted only a few times. The chain uses TRBV12-3 or TRBV12-4 and TRBJ2-5; the match to TRBD2 covers 12 bases. This CDR3 is built from 17 residues. With 5 bases clipped from V and 6 bases from J, the junction kept 13 bases outside the gene matches. The CDR3 spells CASSPHPSGRAQKTQYF. The CDR3 DNA is TGTGCCAGCAGTCCACACCCTAGCGGGAGGGCCCAGAAGACCCAGTACTTC.

This chain links TRBV20-1 with TRBJ2-1; the D is unclear. V shed 5 bases and J shed 8 bases, with 10 bases lying between them. Germline loops: CDR1 DFQATT, CDR2 SNEGSKA (reference sequence). CDR3 length: 11 residues. Here the CDR3 DNA reads TGCAGTGCTCTCTCTAGGGATGAGCAGTTCTTC. Its protein product is CSALSRDEQFF.

This clonotype has ten or more counts. The V call is TRBV30, the J call TRBJ2-7; D not resolved. Germline CDR1 reads GTSNPN; CDR2 reads SVGIG (reference sequence). The CDR3 consists of 15 residues. Trimming left V 2 bases short and J 0 bases short, with 14 bases between. For the CDR3, the DNA is TGTGCCTGGAGTCCACTGGGATCCCGCTCCTACGAGCAGTACTTC. It is translated as CAWSPLGSRSYEQYF. Looking up the rest from reference TRBV30 and TRBJ2-7 gives the full variable domain: SQTIHQWPATLVQPVGSPLSLECTVEGTSNPNLYWYRQAAGRGLQLLFYSVGIGQISSEVPQNLSASRPQDRQFILSSKKLLLSDSGFYLCAWSPLGSRSYEQYFGPGTRLTVT.

Many counts were recorded for this clonotype. Sequence at one end of the junction differs from germline and may be a read error. The chain uses TRBV6-2 or TRBV6-3 and TRBJ2-3, with D unresolved. Germline CDR1 reads MNHEY; CDR2 reads SVGEGT. CDR3 length: 12 residues. CDR3 protein: CASSSSRDTQYF. The CDR3 region has the DNA TGTGCCAGCAGTTCCAGCAGAGATACGCAGTATTTT.

The V call is TRBV6-1, the J call TRBJ1-3; TRBD1 is a possible D gene (5 bases). Trimming cost V 5 bases and J 2 bases, with 13 bases left between them. Germline V gene lookup returns CDR1 MNHNS and CDR2 SASEGT. The CDR3 extends over 15 amino acids. DNA of the CDR3: TGTGCCAGCAGTATGCAGGGAGGACCTGGAAACACCATATATTTT. This gives the protein CASSMQGGPGNTIYF.

In this sample, this clonotype turned up a few times. The chain carries TRBV7-6 and TRBJ2-7; D is possibly TRBD1 (5 bases). CDR3 size: 13 residues. Trimming left V 5 bases short and J 3 bases short, with 11 bases between. Looked up from germline, CDR1 is SGHVS and CDR2 is FNYEAQ. The CDR3 loop reads CASSRGLLYEQYF. CDR3 bases: TGTGCCAGCAGCAGGGGCCTCCTCTACGAGCAGTACTTC.

This clonotype was counted at least ten times. V and J are TRBV7-2 and TRBJ2-3; TRBD2 matches 12 bases. V lost 4 bases to trimming and J lost 6 bases; unmatched junction nucleotides: 5. Germline loops: CDR1 SGHTA, CDR2 FQGNSA. The CDR3 is 15 residues long. CDR3 DNA sequence: TGTGCCAGCAGCTCCCGGACTAGCGGGATGGATACGCAGTATTTT. Its protein is CASSSRTSGMDTQYF.

This clonotype was seen repeatedly, ten times or more. This chain links TRBV7-3 with TRBJ1-5; D possibly corresponds to TRBD1 (6 bases). This CDR3 contains 16 residues. V lost 3 bases to trimming and J lost 0 bases, with 12 bases between them. In germline, CDR1 is SGHTA, CDR2 FQGTGA. The CDR3 nucleotides read TGTGCCAGCAGCTTGCAACAGGGTAATAGCAATCAGCCCCAGCATTTT. Amino acids: CASSLQQGNSNQPQHF.

This clonotype was found many times. This chain joins TRBV6-1 and TRBJ2-3; D unclear. Germline CDR1 is MNHNS and CDR2 is SASEGT. This CDR3 contains 17 residues. Trimming removed 1 base from V and 0 bases from J, with 14 bases in between. DNA of the CDR3: TGTGCCAGCAGTGAAGGAGTTTGGGTAGCTAGCACAGATACGCAGTATTTT. Protein sequence: CASSEGVWVASTDTQYF.

Ten or more counts support this clonotype. The chain links TRBV6-1 to TRBJ2-1, with TRBD2 matching 8 bases. This CDR3 comprises 16 residues. With 6 bases clipped from V and 6 bases from J, the junction kept 13 bases outside the gene matches. Germline V gives CDR1 MNHNS, CDR2 SASEGT. This chain's CDR3 is CASSKTSGGSINEQFF. The CDR3 DNA sequence: TGTGCCAGCAGCAAAACTAGCGGCGGGAGTATCAATGAGCAGTTCTTC.

The chain recombines TRBV10-2 with TRBJ1-1; TRBD1 might be the D (5 bases). From germline, CDR1 is WSHSY and CDR2 SAAADI. CDR3 length: 14 amino acids. V dropped 5 bases and J dropped 4 bases, with 14 bases sitting between them. The CDR3 coding sequence is TGCGCCAGCAGTATCAACCTAGGGGTCACTGAAGCTTTCTTT. This encodes CASSINLGVTEAFF.

This clonotype has a count of ten or more. The rearrangement uses TRBV15 and TRBJ2-1, with D possibly matching TRBD1 (5 bases). The CDR3 consists of 15 residues. V was trimmed by 1 base and J by 5 bases, leaving 12 bases between them. Germline V CDR1 and CDR2: LNHNV, YYDKDF (reference sequence). In DNA form, the CDR3 reads TGTGCCACCAGCAGAGTTCAGGGAACACACAATGAGCAGTTCTTC. Its translation is CATSRVQGTHNEQFF.

This clonotype was detected ten times or more. The rearrangement links TRBV9 to TRBJ2-7, with TRBD2 as a possible D gene (6 bases). Trimming removed 0 bases from V and 3 bases from J, with 13 bases in between. CDR1 SGDLS and CDR2 YYNGEE come from the germline V gene. The length of the CDR3 is 15 residues. In DNA form, the CDR3 reads TGTGCCAGCAGCGTAGCGGGCGGGGTGGGCTACGAGCAGTACTTC. Its protein is CASSVAGGVGYEQYF.

V and J are TRBV5-4 and TRBJ2-3; 8 nucleotides line up with TRBD2. The CDR3 contains 16 residues. After removal of 4 bases from V and 0 bases from J, the junction contained 7 bases not matched to a gene. Germline CDR1 reads SGHNT; CDR2 reads YYREEE (reference sequence). CDR3 amino acids: CASSTGSGISTDTQYF. The DNA of the CDR3 is TGTGCCAGCAGCACTGGTAGCGGGATAAGCACAGATACGCAGTATTTT.

There are a few counts of this clonotype. The chain recombines TRBV5-6 with TRBJ2-1; D unresolved. V shed 4 bases and J shed 2 bases, with 10 bases lying between them. The germline V gene encodes CDR1 SGHDT and CDR2 YYEEEE. This CDR3 is 14 amino acids long. The CDR3 loop is CASSAASTYNEQFF. The CDR3, as DNA: TGTGCCAGCAGCGCGGCTAGTACCTACAATGAGCAGTTCTTC.

This clonotype appeared many times. V and J are TRBV7-6 and TRBJ2-7; 7 bases fit TRBD2. V shed 5 bases and J 0 bases; nucleotides not matched to a gene: 7. The length of the CDR3 is 15 residues. Germline loops: CDR1 SGHVS, CDR2 FNYEAQ. CDR3: CASSGGGRSSYEQYF. Written as DNA, the CDR3 is TGTGCCAGCAGCGGCGGGGGACGGAGCTCCTACGAGCAGTACTTC.

About this clonotype itself: Being one base from a much bigger clone, this may be a read error. This chain joins TRBV5-1 and TRBJ2-3; 13 bases line up with TRBD2. The CDR3 runs 18 residues. The V gene's germline CDR1 is SGHRS and CDR2 YFSETQ. The CDR3 DNA reads TGCGTCAGCAGCTCACTCGGGACTAGCGGGACCCGCACAGATACGCAGTATTTT. It translates to CVSSSLGTSGTRTDTQYF. Supplemented by reference TRBV5-1 and TRBJ2-3, the full variable domain reads KAGVTQTPRYLIKTRGQQVTLSCSPISGHRSVSWYQQTPGQGLQFLFEYFSETQRNKGNFPGRFSGRQFSNSRSEMNVSTLELGDSALYLCVSSSLGTSGTRTDTQYFGPGTRLTVL.

Many counts were recorded for this clonotype. The chain combines TRBV14 with TRBJ2-1; D may be TRBD2 (5 bases). The CDR3 is made up of 15 amino acids. CDR1 and CDR2 from the germline V gene are SGHDN and FVKESK. Trimming pared 8 bases from V and 3 bases from J, leaving 17 bases between. Here the CDR3 reads CASSLSTGFYNEQFF. As DNA, the CDR3 is TGTGCCAGCTCCCTGTCAACGGGATTCTACAATGAGCAGTTCTTC.

Concerning this clonotype itself: This may be a read error: a much more frequent sequence differs by one nucleotide. This chain links TRBV12-3 or TRBV12-4 with TRBJ2-7; the D gene is possibly TRBD2 (5 bases). V lost 4 bases and J 9 bases, leaving 19 bases between the germline ends. CDR3 length: 14 residues. The CDR3 is CASSSDWNSIGQYF. DNA of the CDR3: TGTGCCAGCAGTTCGGACTGGAACTCAATCGGGCAGTACTTC.

V gene TRBV6-1 combines with J gene TRBJ1-6; the D is unclear. The CDR3 loop spans 14 amino acids. Germline-derived CDR1 and CDR2 are MNHNS and SASEGT. Between the trimmed V and J ends, which lost 6 bases and 9 bases, there was a span of 15 bases. CDR3 residues: CASRQQRRGSPLHF. The DNA of the CDR3 is TGTGCCAGCAGACAACAAAGGAGAGGTTCACCCCTCCACTTT.

The chain carries TRBV6-5 and TRBJ1-1; a weak D match, TRBD1 (5 bases). The V and J ends lost 2 bases and 2 bases respectively, with 9 bases between them. The germline V gene has CDR1 MNHEY and CDR2 SVGAGI. This CDR3 comprises 14 residues. The CDR3 sequence: CASSYGGGNTEAFF. As DNA, the CDR3 is TGTGCCAGCAGTTACGGGGGGGGAAACACTGAAGCTTTCTTT.